Below are 14 T cell receptor beta chains sequenced from a single sample in a study of CD8+ T cells in alopecia areata (dated by TCRdb to 2016 to 2019). The meaning of the sample's time point label: 20 to 30 weeks on oral tofacitinib. The treatment or condition label for this specimen denotes: oral pan-JAK inhibitor, 5-10 mg twice daily. The library was obtained by the immunoSEQ multiplex PCR assay. RNA was extracted from all samples and reverse transcribed into cDNA, which served as template for TCR sequencing. The source is immuneACCESS, and TCRdb retained only in-frame sequences with V and J called. Part of the clones is not carried over; for the studies checked, unresolved V genes explain less than half of this, and the remainder is unexplained. Recorded for this sample are about 120,000 clones; around 54% of them occurred a single time. Roughly 3.5% of the sample is in the top ten clones. The sequencing used CD4+ T cells sorted from blood, collected at week 24, from a patient treated with tofacitinib. These receptors came from a human donor with alopecia areata.

V gene TRBV5-6 combines with J gene TRBJ1-5; D is unclear. Per the germline V gene, CDR1 is SGHDT and CDR2 is YYEEEE. The CDR3 contains 15 residues. The V gene lost 1 base and the J gene lost 2 bases, with 10 bases spanning the gap. The CDR3 DNA is TGTGCCAGCAGCTTGAGGTTTGCGGGCAATCAGCCCCAGCATTTT. Translated, it gives CASSLRFAGNQPQHF.

The gene calls are TRBV5-6 and TRBJ2-7, with D perhaps TRBD1 or TRBD2 (5 bases each). With 3 bases removed from V and 6 bases from J, the gap between germline ends came to 19 bases. CDR1 is SGHDT and CDR2 is YYEEEE in the germline V gene. The CDR3 covers 15 residues. CDR3 in DNA: TGTGCCAGCAGCTCGCCCCACTCGTCGGGGCCCGAGCAGTACTTC. It encodes CASSSPHSSGPEQYF.

The chain recombines TRBV30 with TRBJ2-7; D perhaps matches TRBD2 (6 bases). CDR1 is GTSNPN and CDR2 is SVGIG in the germline V gene (reference sequence). V shed 8 bases and J shed 0 bases, with 11 bases lying between them. The CDR3 consists of 12 residues. Written as DNA, the CDR3 is TGTGCCGGCGGGAAGAGCTCCTACGAGCAGTACTTC. It yields the protein CAGGKSSYEQYF.

This chain links TRBV6-5 with TRBJ2-1; TRBD1 agrees at 9 bases. V was clipped by 6 bases and J by 10 bases; unmatched bases: 4. The CDR3 is 12 residues long. CDR1 and CDR2 (germline): MNHEY, SVGAGI. The CDR3 DNA reads as TGTGCCAGCAGGCCGGACAGGGGCGAGCAGTTCTTC. This gives the protein CASRPDRGEQFF.

This rearrangement joins TRBV27 to TRBJ1-1, with 11 bases that match TRBD1. CDR1 MNHEY and CDR2 SMNVEV come from the germline V gene (reference sequence). The V and J ends lost 7 bases and 2 bases, in that order; junction bases with no gene match: 9. CDR3 size: 16 residues. The CDR3 DNA reads TGTGCCAGCACCCCCCGTTGGACAGGGGGCAACACTGAAGCTTTCTTT. It codes for CASTPRWTGGNTEAFF.

The gene calls are TRBV6-5 and TRBJ2-7; TRBD1 might be the D (5 bases). This CDR3 is 14 amino acids long. Deletions cut 0 bases from V and 5 bases from J, with 11 bases between. Germline CDR1 is MNHEY and CDR2 is SVGAGI. The DNA for the CDR3 is TGTGCCAGCAGTTACTCGGACACCCGCCACGAGCAGTACTTC. Translated, it gives CASSYSDTRHEQYF.

This chain joins TRBV9 and TRBJ1-3; D unresolved. CDR1 is SGDLS and CDR2 is YYNGEE in the germline V gene. CDR3 length equals 17 residues. V was cut by 4 bases and J by 0 bases, with 17 bases left in between. CDR3 sequence (DNA): TGTGCCAGCAGCCCCCGACACGGAATGAGCTCTGGAAACACCATATATTTT. This encodes CASSPRHGMSSGNTIYF.

The chain carries TRBV7-9 and TRBJ2-2, with D unresolved. Trimming left V 7 bases short and J 0 bases short, with 6 bases between. The CDR3 spans 13 residues. Germline assignment: CDR1 SEHNR and CDR2 FQNEAQ (reference sequence). The CDR3 region has the DNA TGTGCCAGCAACCCCCCGAACACCGGGGAGCTGTTTTTT. This encodes CASNPPNTGELFF.

The chain is built from TRBV30 and TRBJ1-2, with TRBD1 as a possible D gene (5 bases). Germline CDR1 reads GTSNPN; CDR2 reads SVGIG (reference sequence). Deletions cut 2 bases from V and 5 bases from J, with 18 bases between. CDR3 length: 15 residues. The DNA of the CDR3 is TGTGCCTGGAGTCCTGGACACGGGGGAAGATATGGCTACACCTTC. Protein sequence: CAWSPGHGGRYGYTF.

The chain recombines TRBV29-1 with TRBJ2-7, with D perhaps TRBD2 (5 bases). The ends were cut back, 7 bases at V and 5 bases at J, with 12 bases in the middle. CDR1 SQVTM and CDR2 ANQGSEA come from the germline V gene. CDR3 length: 11 amino acids. In DNA form, the CDR3 reads TGCAGCGCCTCCGGGAACAACGAGCAGTACTTC. Translating gives CSASGNNEQYF.

This clone has only a few counts. The CDR3 loop reads CSVSLGTSGSYEQYF. For the CDR3, the DNA is TGCAGCGTTTCCCTGGGGACTAGCGGCTCCTACGAGCAGTACTTC. The rearrangement links TRBV29-1 to TRBJ2-7; 11 bases agree with TRBD2. The V segment lost 5 bases and the J segment 0 bases; nucleotides outside the gene matches: 6. The CDR3 has 15 residues. CDR1 and CDR2 (germline): SQVTM, ANQGSEA.

This clone was counted a few times. The rearrangement links TRBV10-3 to TRBJ2-1, with a possible D match to TRBD2 (5 bases). This CDR3 region has 14 residues. The germline gives CDR1 ENHRY, CDR2 SYGVKD. V was pared by 6 bases and J by 0 bases, with 9 bases between. In nucleotides, the CDR3 is TGTGCCATCAGCCGGGAAAGCTCCTACAATGAGCAGTTCTTC. It specifies CAISRESSYNEQFF.

There are a few counts of this clone. The genes are TRBV4-3 and TRBJ1-1; D perhaps matches TRBD1 (6 bases). Germline lookup yields CDR1 LGHNA and CDR2 YSLEER. The V gene lost 0 bases and the J gene lost 4 bases, with 12 bases spanning the gap. This CDR3 region has 15 residues. CDR3 protein: CASSQEVTGSTEAFF. DNA of the CDR3: TGCGCCAGCAGCCAAGAGGTTACAGGGTCCACTGAAGCTTTCTTT.

V is TRBV5-6 and J is TRBJ1-2; D possibly corresponds to TRBD1 (5 bases). Germline CDR1 reads SGHDT; CDR2 reads YYEEEE. There are 14 residues in the CDR3. V was shortened by 6 bases and J by 4 bases, with 16 bases between the two germline ends. This chain's CDR3 is CASTPGRGAYGYTF. The CDR3 DNA follows: TGTGCCAGCACCCCGGGTAGGGGAGCCTATGGCTACACCTTC.